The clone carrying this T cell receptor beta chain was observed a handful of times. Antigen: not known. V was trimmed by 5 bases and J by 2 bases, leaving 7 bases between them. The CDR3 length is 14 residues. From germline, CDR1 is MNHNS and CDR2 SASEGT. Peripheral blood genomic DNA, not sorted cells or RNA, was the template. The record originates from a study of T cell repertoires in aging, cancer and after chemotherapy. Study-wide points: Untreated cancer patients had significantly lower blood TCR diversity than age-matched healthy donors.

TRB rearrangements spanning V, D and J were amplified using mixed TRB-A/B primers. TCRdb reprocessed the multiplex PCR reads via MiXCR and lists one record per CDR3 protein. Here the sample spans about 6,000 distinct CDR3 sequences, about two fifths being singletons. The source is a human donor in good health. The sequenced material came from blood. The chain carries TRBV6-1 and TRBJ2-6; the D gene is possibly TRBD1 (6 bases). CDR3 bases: TGTGCCAGCAGTCAGGGGACTGGGGCCAACGTCCTGACTTTC. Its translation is CASSQGTGANVLTF.